The 2 T cell receptor beta chains below were found in one sample sequenced in a study of blood T cell repertoires in COVID-19. Generated by immunoSEQ multiplex PCR, the TCRdb table keeps only in-frame clones and is missing some. The sample shows under 250,000 clones, roughly 80% of them seen only once. Sequenced: peripheral blood. The source is a woman aged 18-29 years with acute or convalescent COVID-19.

V gene TRBV25-1 combines with J gene TRBJ2-7; 8 nucleotides line up with TRBD1. The CDR3 is 16 amino acids. J was trimmed by 2 bases and V by 4 bases; bases with no gene match: 10. Germline V gene sequence: CDR1 MGHDK, CDR2 SYGVNS. The CDR3 coding sequence is TGTGCCAGCAGTGTTGAATTTGGACAGGGTACCTACGAGCAGTACTTC. Protein: CASSVEFGQGTYEQYF.

The sample holds a few counts of this clone. The chain recombines TRBV20-1 with TRBJ1-3; 10 bases line up with TRBD1. There are 16 residues in the CDR3. Germline V gene sequence: CDR1 DFQATT, CDR2 SNEGSKA (reference sequence). V was pared by 3 bases and J by 4 bases, with 9 bases of the junction left unmatched. CDR3 DNA: TGCAGTGCTAGTAGAGACAGGGGGCGAACCGGAAACACCATATATTTT. This translates into CSASRDRGRTGNTIYF.